Described below is a single T cell receptor beta chain sequence and its context. Its antigen is undetermined. Total RNA (around 500 ng) served as template for TCR beta cDNA synthesis primed by a constant-region primer. Three-round nested multiplex PCR performed with slightly modified ARM-PCR produced the TCR beta libraries. Each CDR3 protein gets one entry after TCRdb re-called the multiplex PCR reads with MiXCR. Of 300,000 to 350,000 distinct CDR3 sequences in the sample, 65% were seen once. Unsorted whole blood served as the source of blood RNA, and germline DNA was extracted as well. The data were taken from a study of tumor-infiltrating lymphocytes in primary liver carcinoma. On the study more broadly: Resecting the tumor surgically was how the patients' primary liver carcinoma was treated. Tumor staging was T1-T3 N0M0; sizes spanned roughly 4.2 to 10 cm across. The study, taken as a whole, reports: Relative to blood, tumors carried a significantly larger fraction of the repertoire in their top 250 clones (p = 0.039). Lesser overlap characterized tumor-adjacent and tumor-blood pairs relative to tumor region pairs.

The TCR originated in a man aged 35 to 55 with primary liver carcinoma and hepatitis B virus infection. The material sequenced was peripheral blood.

The CDR3 sequence: CASSLDGLGRAVLHEQYF. CDR3 coding DNA: TGTGCCAGCAGCTTAGATGGTTTAGGGCGGGCGGTCCTCCACGAGCAGTACTTC. The J gene is TRBJ2-7, the V gene TRBV11-1; perhaps TRBD2 as D (5 bases). Trimming left V 1 base short and J 5 bases short, with 24 bases between. CDR1 SGHAT and CDR2 FQDESV come from the germline V gene (reference sequence). The CDR3 runs 18 residues.